What follows are 25 T cell receptor beta chains derived from one specimen sequenced in a study of shared clonotypes between healthy human individuals. Libraries were prepared by immunoSEQ multiplex PCR; TCRdb keeps only in-frame clonotypes and omits some of them. In the table there are about 1.1 million clones, 75% to 80% of which are singletons. Sequenced sample: memory CD4+ T cells from PBMCs. Subset: CD45RA-negative fraction. These receptors were obtained from a man between 18 and 35 years old in good health. Some clones in this sample may be carry-over from other donors' samples.

This clone was recorded a few times. The identical CDR3 is also encoded by other nucleotide sequences in the sample. The rearrangement joins TRBV10-3 to TRBJ2-7; D is uncertain. CDR1 is ENHRY, CDR2 SYGVKD, per germline. This CDR3 is built from 11 residues. Deletions cut 2 bases from V and 6 bases from J, with 5 bases between. The DNA for the CDR3 is TGTGCCATCAGTGAGCGGTCCGAGCAGTACTTC. It specifies CAISERSEQYF.

J is TRBJ2-7 and V is TRBV7-2; 10 bases map to TRBD1. The CDR3 is 19 amino acids. V lost 5 bases, J lost 1 base, and 17 bases stayed unmatched. Germline V gene sequence: CDR1 SGHTA, CDR2 FQGNSA. The CDR3 nucleotides read TGTGCCAGCAGCCTGAGACAGGGGGCGCGCCCTACGACATCCTACGAGCAGTACTTC. Translating it yields CASSLRQGARPTTSYEQYF.

Points on this clone: The sample carries other DNA sequences with the same CDR3. The chain has TRBV29-1 and TRBJ1-1; D might be TRBD1 (5 bases). Germline assignment: CDR1 SQVTM and CDR2 ANQGSEA. This CDR3 has 12 residues. V lost 4 bases to trimming and J lost 3 bases, with 9 bases between them. CDR3 residues: CSVGGRDTEAFF. CDR3 coding DNA: TGCAGCGTTGGGGGCAGGGACACTGAAGCTTTCTTT.

This clone was seen repeatedly, ten times or more. The gene calls are TRBV9 and TRBJ1-2, with no clear D. Germline CDR1 is SGDLS and CDR2 is YYNGEE. This CDR3 has 14 amino acids. V gave up 0 bases and J gave up 4 bases, with 10 bases separating them. This chain's CDR3 is CASSVDGLPYGYTF. The CDR3 DNA is TGTGCCAGCAGCGTAGATGGACTGCCCTATGGCTACACCTTC.

As concerns this clone: A far bigger clonotype differs at one base, so this is likely a read error. This sample also contains other DNA sequences that code for the same CDR3. The rearrangement links TRBV30 to TRBJ1-2; maybe TRBD1 (5 bases). CDR1 is GTSNPN and CDR2 is SVGIG in the germline V gene (reference sequence). This CDR3 is 11 amino acids long. CDR3 region: CAWGPSRGYTF. In DNA, the CDR3 is TGCGCCTGGGGACCCTCCCGGGGCTACACCTTC.

The chain recombines TRBV28 with TRBJ1-1; 7 bases are shared with TRBD1. The CDR3 has 16 residues. Germline V lookup: CDR1 MDHEN, CDR2 SYDVKM. V was pared by 3 bases and J by 6 bases, with 13 bases of the junction left unmatched. The DNA of the CDR3 is TGTGCCAGCAGTTTTGATTCTAAGGGGGCAATCGCTGAAGCTTTCTTT. Residues: CASSFDSKGAIAEAFF.

Details on this clone: Other DNA sequences in the sample encode the same CDR3. The CDR3 DNA sequence: TGTGCCAGCTCATCCTTAGCGGGAGGGCCAACAGATACGCAGTATTTT. Translating gives CASSSLAGGPTDTQYF. This sequence joins TRBV18 and TRBJ2-3; 11 bases are shared with TRBD2. The CDR3 totals 16 residues. The junction had 7 bases not matched to a gene; V was cut back by 5 bases and J by 3 bases. Germline V CDR1 and CDR2: KGHSH, LQKENI. The entire variable domain, with the rest obtained from reference TRBV18 and TRBJ2-3, is as follows: NAGVMQNPRHLVRRRGQEARLRCSPMKGHSHVYWYRQLPEEGLKFMVYLQKENIIDESGMPKERFSAEFPKEGPSILRIQQVVRGDSAAYFCASSSLAGGPTDTQYFGPGTRLTVL.

The chain carries TRBV5-4 and TRBJ2-7, with D hard to call. The CDR3 runs 16 residues. The germline V gene encodes CDR1 SGHNT and CDR2 YYREEE (reference sequence). The V and J ends lost 0 bases and 0 bases respectively, with 13 bases between them. The DNA for the CDR3 is TGTGCCAGCAGCTTGGGTAGGGCGCCGACCTCCTACGAGCAGTACTTC. This codes for CASSLGRAPTSYEQYF. Together with reference TRBV5-4 and TRBJ2-7, the CDR3 gives the full variable domain: ETGVTQSPTHLIKTRGQQVTLRCSSQSGHNTVSWYQQALGQGPQFIFQYYREEENGRGNFPPRFSGLQFPNYSSELNVNALELDDSALYLCASSLGRAPTSYEQYFGPGTRLTVT.

About this clone itself: This specimen includes other DNA sequences encoding the same CDR3. The rearrangement joins TRBV18 to TRBJ1-5; D is unclear. Germline-derived CDR1 and CDR2 are KGHSH and LQKENI. This CDR3 has 13 amino acids. Trimming pared 3 bases from V and 7 bases from J, leaving 10 bases between. The CDR3 sequence: CASSPGVGQPQHF. Here the CDR3 DNA reads TGTGCCAGCTCACCTGGGGTGGGGCAGCCCCAGCATTTT.

The rearrangement links TRBV7-9 to TRBJ1-2; D unclear. The ends were cut back, 5 bases at V and 3 bases at J, with 7 bases in the middle. The CDR3 consists of 12 residues. Germline V gene sequence: CDR1 SEHNR, CDR2 FQNEAQ (reference sequence). The CDR3 DNA follows: TGTGCCAGCAGCATGTGGGACTATGGCTACACCTTC. Protein product: CASSMWDYGYTF. Using reference TRBV7-9 and TRBJ1-2 for the parts outside the CDR3, the full variable domain is DTGVSQNPRHKITKRGQNVTFRCDPISEHNRLYWYRQTLGQGPEFLTYFQNEAQLEKSRLLSDRFSAERPKGSFSTLEIQRTEQGDSAMYLCASSMWDYGYTFGSGTRLTVV.

The chain uses TRBV5-1 and TRBJ2-1; no clear D. Germline V gene sequence: CDR1 SGHRS, CDR2 YFSETQ. The CDR3 length is 16 residues. V lost 0 bases and J 4 bases, leaving 14 bases between the germline ends. Here the CDR3 reads CASSLDVNQGYNEQFF. CDR3 nucleotide sequence: TGCGCCAGCAGCTTGGATGTCAACCAAGGGTACAATGAGCAGTTCTTC.

V and J are TRBV18 and TRBJ1-4, with 10 positions matching TRBD1. Losses at the gene ends were 3 bases for V and 6 bases for J; bases not matched to a gene: 10. Germline assignment: CDR1 KGHSH and CDR2 LQKENI. The CDR3 totals 17 residues. CDR3 protein: CASSPFGQGDLDEKLFF. The CDR3 nucleotides are TGTGCCAGCTCACCGTTTGGACAGGGGGACTTAGATGAAAAACTGTTTTTT.

CDR3 sequence: CATVVPARLYGYTF. The DNA of the CDR3 is TGTGCCACCGTGGTGCCAGCTCGACTTTATGGCTACACCTTC. The chain carries TRBV28 and TRBJ1-2; D ambiguous. V gave up 10 bases and J gave up 5 bases, with 20 bases separating them. The CDR3 is 14 amino acids. Germline assignment: CDR1 MDHEN and CDR2 SYDVKM.

This clone was counted once. J is TRBJ1-5 and V is TRBV15; 9 nucleotides agree with TRBD1. With 5 bases clipped from V and 6 bases from J, the junction kept 11 bases outside the gene matches. Germline CDR1 LNHNV, CDR2 YYDKDF (reference sequence). This CDR3 is built from 16 residues. CDR3 sequence (DNA): TGTGCCACCAGCTTAGGTTCGGACAGGGGCCCTCAGCCCCAGCATTTT. Translated, it gives CATSLGSDRGPQPQHF.

Turning to this clone: This sample also contains other DNA sequences that code for the same CDR3. This chain links TRBV9 with TRBJ2-7, with D tentatively TRBD1 (6 bases). Germline assignment: CDR1 SGDLS and CDR2 YYNGEE. The V end lost 1 base, the J end lost 0 bases, and 8 bases lay between the germline ends. The CDR3 is made up of 14 amino acids. Here the CDR3 DNA reads TGTGCCAGCAGCGTACAGGGGTCCTCCTACGAGCAGTACTTC. Translation gives CASSVQGSSYEQYF. The full variable domain, its missing parts supplied by reference TRBV9 and TRBJ2-7, is DSGVTQTPKHLITATGQRVTLRCSPRSGDLSVYWYQQSLDQGLQFLIQYYNGEERAKGNILERFSAQQFPDLHSELNLSSLELGDSALYFCASSVQGSSYEQYFGPGTRLTVT.

The chain employs TRBV9 and TRBJ1-2; D gene unclear. Trimming removed 0 bases at V and 5 bases at J, with 5 bases between. This CDR3 has 12 residues. Per the germline V gene, CDR1 is SGDLS and CDR2 is YYNGEE. CDR3 sequence: CASSVAPYGYTF. The CDR3 DNA is TGTGCCAGCAGCGTAGCACCGTATGGCTACACCTTC.

As regards this clone: The same CDR3 is also encoded by other DNA sequences in this sample. The chain is built from TRBV5-1 and TRBJ2-1; D is unresolved. V shed 0 bases and J shed 6 bases, with 7 bases lying between them. This CDR3 has 13 amino acids. CDR1 is SGHRS, CDR2 YFSETQ, per germline. The CDR3 DNA is TGCGCCAGCAGCTTGGGCCCCAGCAATGAGCAGTTCTTC. Translated: CASSLGPSNEQFF.

Concerning this clone: This likely reflects a read error, since a far larger clone is one base away. The chain is built from TRBV30 and TRBJ2-1; D is unclear. From germline, CDR1 is GTSNPN and CDR2 SVGIG (reference sequence). This CDR3 comprises 12 residues. V lost 2 bases to trimming and J lost 9 bases, with 11 bases between them. The CDR3 region has the DNA TGTGCCTGGAGTAACACGAGCCCTGAGCAGTTCTTC. It specifies CAWSNTSPEQFF.

The chain combines TRBV2 with TRBJ2-3, with D unresolved. V was pared by 3 bases and J by 6 bases, with 19 bases between. The length of the CDR3 is 16 residues. The germline gives CDR1 SNHLY, CDR2 FYNNEI. In DNA form, the CDR3 reads TGTGCCAGCAGTGACGTCGCCCCCTTTTCGTTGGATACGCAGTATTTT. Translation: CASSDVAPFSLDTQYF.

The chain links TRBV7-2 to TRBJ1-2; D remains unclear. The germline V gene has CDR1 SGHTA and CDR2 FQGNSA. The CDR3 has 14 residues. V lost 5 bases to trimming and J lost 6 bases, with 16 bases between them. The CDR3 protein is CASSPEQETDGYTF. The CDR3 DNA sequence: TGTGCCAGCAGCCCCGAACAAGAGACGGATGGCTACACCTTC.

This clone occurred a few times. This chain links TRBV18 with TRBJ1-1, with 7 bases aligning to TRBD1. J gave up 0 bases and V 6 bases, and 10 bases lay outside the gene matches. CDR1 KGHSH and CDR2 LQKENI come from the germline V gene. The CDR3 has 16 residues. In DNA, the CDR3 is TGTGCCAGCTCTCTTAGACAGGGTGGGATGAACACTGAAGCTTTCTTT. This gives the protein CASSLRQGGMNTEAFF. The full variable domain, completed using reference TRBV18 and TRBJ1-1, is NAGVMQNPRHLVRRRGQEARLRCSPMKGHSHVYWYRQLPEEGLKFMVYLQKENIIDESGMPKERFSAEFPKEGPSILRIQQVVRGDSAAYFCASSLRQGGMNTEAFFGQGTRLTVV.

This rearrangement joins TRBV10-3 to TRBJ2-5, with D perhaps matching TRBD1 (6 bases). There are 15 residues in the CDR3. Germline loops: CDR1 ENHRY, CDR2 SYGVKD. V was cut by 0 bases and J by 5 bases, with 13 bases left in between. The CDR3, as DNA: TGTGCCATCAGTGAGTCGAAAACAGGGTCCGAGACCCAGTACTTC. Translating gives CAISESKTGSETQYF.

The chain employs TRBV4-3 and TRBJ2-7, with D possibly matching TRBD1 (7 bases). The CDR3 covers 15 residues. Trimming left V 3 bases short and J 3 bases short, with 15 bases between. The germline CDR1 and CDR2 sequences are LGHNA and YSLEER. The CDR3 is CASSQSGGTDYEQYF. DNA of the CDR3: TGCGCCAGCAGCCAGTCAGGGGGGACCGACTACGAGCAGTACTTC.

V gene TRBV7-3 combines with J gene TRBJ2-2; tentative D call: TRBD2 (5 bases). V was shortened by 8 bases and J by 7 bases, with 14 bases between the two germline ends. Germline CDR1 and CDR2: SGHTA and FQGTGA. The CDR3 is 13 residues long. The CDR3 reads CASSAARDGELFF. For the CDR3, the DNA is TGTGCCAGCTCGGCCGCACGGGACGGGGAGCTGTTTTTT. The full variable domain, with the rest looked up from reference TRBV7-3 and TRBJ2-2, is GAGVSQTPSNKVTEKGKYVELRCDPISGHTALYWYRQSLGQGPEFLIYFQGTGAADDSGLPNDRFFAVRPEGSVSTLKIQRTERGDSAVYLCASSAARDGELFFGEGSRLTVL.

The V and J genes are TRBV2 and TRBJ1-1; D perhaps matches TRBD1 (5 bases). V was pared by 6 bases and J by 7 bases, with 15 bases between. The V gene's germline CDR1 is SNHLY and CDR2 FYNNEI. The CDR3 extends over 13 amino acids. CDR3 amino acids: CASRSDTEFEAFF. The CDR3, as DNA: TGTGCCAGCAGGTCGGACACCGAGTTTGAAGCTTTCTTT.